This T cell receptor (beta chain) was sequenced for a study of blood T cell repertoires in COVID-19. Study-level information: The United States, Italy and Spain supplied acute and convalescent COVID-19 samples.

The assay was immunoSEQ multiplex PCR, and TCRdb's table has in-frame clones only and misses some. The sample yields approximately 110,000 clones, 90% to 95% seen once. The sequence came from a man over 45 with COVID-19, enrolled during active disease. The specimen sequenced was peripheral blood.

CDR3 protein: CAWSSGEGYEQYF. DNA for the CDR3: TGTGCCTGGAGTTCGGGAGAAGGGTACGAGCAGTACTTC. The chain joins TRBV30 to TRBJ2-7; D is perhaps TRBD2 (6 bases). CDR3 length: 13 residues. Trimming cost V 2 bases and J 4 bases, with 12 bases left between them. The germline CDR1 and CDR2 sequences are GTSNPN and SVGIG (reference sequence).